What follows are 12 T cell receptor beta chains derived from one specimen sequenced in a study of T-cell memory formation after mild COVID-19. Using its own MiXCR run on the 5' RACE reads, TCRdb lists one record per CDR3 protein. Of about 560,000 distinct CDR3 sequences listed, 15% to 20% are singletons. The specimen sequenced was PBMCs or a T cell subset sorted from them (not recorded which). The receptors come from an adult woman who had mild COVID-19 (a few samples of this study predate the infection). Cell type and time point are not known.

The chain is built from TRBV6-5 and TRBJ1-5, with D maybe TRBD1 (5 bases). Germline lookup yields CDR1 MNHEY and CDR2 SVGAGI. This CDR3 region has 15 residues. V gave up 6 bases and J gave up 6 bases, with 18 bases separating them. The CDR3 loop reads CASSPGPEGIQPQHF. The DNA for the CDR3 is TGTGCCAGCAGCCCAGGGCCAGAGGGGATTCAGCCCCAGCATTTT.

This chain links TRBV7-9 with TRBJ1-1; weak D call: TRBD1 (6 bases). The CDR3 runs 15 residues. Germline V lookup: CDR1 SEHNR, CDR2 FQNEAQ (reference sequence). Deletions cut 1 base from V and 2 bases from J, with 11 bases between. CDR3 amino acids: CASSLGGGSNTEAFF. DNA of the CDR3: TGTGCCAGCAGCTTAGGAGGGGGTTCTAACACTGAAGCTTTCTTT.

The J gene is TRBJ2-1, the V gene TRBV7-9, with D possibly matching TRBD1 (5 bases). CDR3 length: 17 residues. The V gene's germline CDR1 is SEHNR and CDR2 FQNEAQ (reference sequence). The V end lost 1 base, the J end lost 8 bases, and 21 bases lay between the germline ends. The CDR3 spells CASSLVLLDTGWDEQFF. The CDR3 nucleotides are TGTGCCAGCAGCTTAGTTTTACTGGACACCGGGTGGGATGAGCAGTTCTTC.

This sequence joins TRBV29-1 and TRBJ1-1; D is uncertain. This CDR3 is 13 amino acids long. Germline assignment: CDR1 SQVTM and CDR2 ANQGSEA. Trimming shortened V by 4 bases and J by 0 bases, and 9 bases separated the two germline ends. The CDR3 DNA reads TGCAGCGTTGTAGGAAGGATGAACACTGAAGCTTTCTTT. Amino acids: CSVVGRMNTEAFF.

The CDR3 sequence is CASSQDVAGGPNEQYF. CDR3 sequence (DNA): TGCGCCAGCAGCCAAGATGTTGCGGGAGGGCCTAACGAGCAGTACTTC. V usage is TRBV4-3 and J usage is TRBJ2-7; 9 positions agree with TRBD2. Germline CDR1 and CDR2: LGHNA and YSLEER. The V segment lost 0 bases and the J segment 5 bases; nucleotides outside the gene matches: 8. This CDR3 is 16 amino acids long.

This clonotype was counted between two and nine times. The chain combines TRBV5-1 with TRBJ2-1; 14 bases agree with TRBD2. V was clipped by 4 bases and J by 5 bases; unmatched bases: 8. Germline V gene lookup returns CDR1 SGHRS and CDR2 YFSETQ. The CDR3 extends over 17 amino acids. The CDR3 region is CASSPGLAGGADNEQFF. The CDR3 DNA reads TGCGCCAGCAGCCCTGGACTAGCGGGGGGAGCTGACAATGAGCAGTTCTTC. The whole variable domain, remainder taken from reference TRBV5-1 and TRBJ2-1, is KAGVTQTPRYLIKTRGQQVTLSCSPISGHRSVSWYQQTPGQGLQFLFEYFSETQRNKGNFPGRFSGRQFSNSRSEMNVSTLELGDSALYLCASSPGLAGGADNEQFFGPGTRLTVL.

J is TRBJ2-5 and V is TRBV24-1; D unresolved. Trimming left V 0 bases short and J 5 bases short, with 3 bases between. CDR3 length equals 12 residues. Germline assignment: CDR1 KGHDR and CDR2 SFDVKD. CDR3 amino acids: CATSDLRETQYF. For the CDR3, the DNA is TGTGCCACCAGTGATTTGCGGGAGACCCAGTACTTC.

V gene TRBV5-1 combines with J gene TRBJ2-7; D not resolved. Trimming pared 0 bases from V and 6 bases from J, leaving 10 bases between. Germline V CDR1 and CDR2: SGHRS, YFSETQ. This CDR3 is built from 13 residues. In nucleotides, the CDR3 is TGCGCCAGCAGCTTGGAAGAACTGGGCGAGCAGTACTTC. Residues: CASSLEELGEQYF.

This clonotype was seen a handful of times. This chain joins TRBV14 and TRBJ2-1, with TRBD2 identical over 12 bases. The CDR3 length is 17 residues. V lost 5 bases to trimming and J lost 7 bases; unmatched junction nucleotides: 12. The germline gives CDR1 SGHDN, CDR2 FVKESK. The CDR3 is CASSKYVMTSGGNEQFF. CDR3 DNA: TGTGCCAGCAGCAAATACGTTATGACTAGCGGGGGTAATGAGCAGTTCTTC.

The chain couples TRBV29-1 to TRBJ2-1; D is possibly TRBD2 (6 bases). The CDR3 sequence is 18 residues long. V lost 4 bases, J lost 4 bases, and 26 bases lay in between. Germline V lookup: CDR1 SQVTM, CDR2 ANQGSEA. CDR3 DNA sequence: TGCAGCGTTGTAGGGTTGTGGGCGGGGCAATACGGTTACAATGAGCAGTTCTTC. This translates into CSVVGLWAGQYGYNEQFF.

CDR3 loop: CATSRDRGMAMPQHF. The CDR3 DNA sequence: TGTGCCACCAGCAGAGATCGTGGCATGGCAATGCCCCAGCATTTT. J is TRBJ1-5 and V is TRBV15; D gene uncertain. CDR1 is LNHNV, CDR2 YYDKDF, per germline (reference sequence). The CDR3 sequence is 15 residues long. The V gene lost 0 bases and the J gene lost 9 bases, with 15 bases spanning the gap.

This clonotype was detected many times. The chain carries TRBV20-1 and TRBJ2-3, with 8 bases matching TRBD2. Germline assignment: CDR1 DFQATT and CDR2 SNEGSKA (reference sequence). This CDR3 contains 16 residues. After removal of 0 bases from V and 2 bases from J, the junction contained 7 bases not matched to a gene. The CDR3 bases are TGCAGTGCTAGAGATTCCCGGGGGGGATTCACAGATACGCAGTATTTT. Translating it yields CSARDSRGGFTDTQYF.